These T cell receptor beta chains were read from a single sample in a study of blood T cells in healthy people across ages. TCRdb itself ran the 5' RACE reads through MiXCR, one entry per CDR3 protein. The sample carries some 1,500,000 distinct CDR3 sequences, 35% to 45% recorded once. Specimen: blood. The receptor source for this set is a woman aged 18-29 years in good health. Both conserved end residues are part of each CDR3. Each record gives: clone size, V gene, J gene, D gene, CDR3 protein, CDR3 DNA. The D gene is left open where the match is weak. A row's size may be missing; if present it is once, few, many or a size class.

size: few
V: TRBV11-1
J: TRBJ2-3
D: TRBD2
CDR3: CASSRTSGRALDTQYF
DNA: TGTGCCAGCAGCAGGACTAGCGGGAGGGCCTTAGATACGCAGTATTTT

size: few
V: TRBV5-1
J: TRBJ2-5
D: TRBD1
CDR3: CASSLGQARQETQYF
DNA: TGCGCCAGCTCTTTGGGACAGGCGCGACAAGAGACCCAGTACTTC

size: .
V: TRBV7-2
J: TRBJ2-3
D: .
CDR3: CASSSMTSTDTQYF
DNA: TGTGCCAGCAGCTCGATGACTAGCACAGATACGCAGTATTTT

size: few
V: TRBV20-1
J: TRBJ2-5
D: .
CDR3: CSVTNPVAASEQETQYF
DNA: TGCAGTGTCACAAACCCCGTTGCCGCTAGCGAACAAGAGACCCAGTACTTC

size: .
V: TRBV5-1
J: TRBJ2-1
D: TRBD2
CDR3: CASSLQGTSGYNEQFF
DNA: TGCGCCAGCAGCTTGCAAGGGACTAGCGGGTACAATGAGCAGTTCTTC

size: .
V: TRBV20-1
J: TRBJ2-7
D: TRBD2
CDR3: CSAASGGVTYEQYF
DNA: TGCAGTGCTGCTAGCGGGGGGGTAACCTACGAGCAGTACTTC

size: .
V: TRBV5-1
J: TRBJ2-7
D: TRBD2
CDR3: CASSPAGGSSYEQYF
DNA: TGCGCCAGCAGTCCAGCGGGAGGTAGCTCCTACGAGCAGTACTTC

size: .
V: TRBV12-3/TRBV12-4
J: TRBJ2-1
D: .
CDR3: CASSLPVPWGSAHEQFF
DNA: TGTGCCAGCAGTTTACCTGTGCCCTGGGGGTCCGCGCATGAGCAGTTCTTC

size: .
V: TRBV20-1
J: TRBJ1-5
D: .
CDR3: CSAYRNRDNQPQHF
DNA: TGCAGTGCTTACCGGAACAGGGACAATCAGCCCCAGCATTTT

size: .
V: TRBV4-1
J: TRBJ1-2
D: .
CDR3: CASSQGYGANYGYTF
DNA: TGCGCCAGCAGCCAAGGTTATGGTGCGAACTATGGCTACACCTTC

size: few
V: TRBV10-3
J: TRBJ2-3
D: .
CDR3: CAISPGVGTDTQYF
DNA: TGTGCCATCAGTCCAGGGGTAGGGACAGATACGCAGTATTTT

size: .
V: TRBV7-9
J: TRBJ2-6
D: .
CDR3: CASSLSSVSGANVLTF
DNA: TGTGCCAGCAGCTTATCGTCGGTCTCTGGGGCCAACGTCCTGACTTTC

size: .
V: TRBV6-6
J: TRBJ1-4
D: .
CDR3: CASRSVPNEKLFF
DNA: TGTGCCAGCAGATCAGTCCCAAATGAAAAACTGTTTTTT

size: .
V: TRBV4-3
J: TRBJ1-2
D: .
CDR3: CASSQDTGLYGYTF
DNA: TGCGCCAGCAGCCAAGATACCGGCCTCTATGGCTACACCTTC

size: few
V: TRBV3-1
J: TRBJ1-5
D: .
CDR3: CASSQGEGQPQHF
DNA: TGTGCCAGCAGTCAGGGTGAGGGTCAGCCCCAGCATTTT

size: medium-sized
V: TRBV29-1
J: TRBJ1-4
D: .
CDR3: CSVTRGATNEKLFF
DNA: TGCAGCGTTACGAGGGGGGCAACTAATGAAAAACTGTTTTTT

size: .
V: TRBV12-3/TRBV12-4
J: TRBJ2-1
D: TRBD1
CDR3: CASSLAKFDRGPYNEQFF
DNA: TGTGCCAGCAGTTTAGCGAAATTCGACAGGGGGCCATACAATGAGCAGTTCTTC

size: .
V: TRBV20-1
J: TRBJ2-1
D: TRBD2
CDR3: CSARDRASGAYNEQFF
DNA: TGCAGTGCTAGAGATCGGGCCAGCGGGGCCTACAATGAGCAGTTCTTC

size: few
V: TRBV7-9
J: TRBJ2-5
D: .
CDR3: CATGQRDPTQETQYF
DNA: TGTGCCACCGGACAGAGAGATCCTACCCAAGAGACCCAGTACTTC

size: many
V: TRBV27
J: TRBJ1-1
D: .
CDR3: CASSLGTAGTEAFF
DNA: TGTGCCAGCAGTTTAGGGACGGCGGGCACTGAAGCTTTCTTT

size: .
V: TRBV12-3/TRBV12-4
J: TRBJ1-5
D: .
CDR3: CASRLRVHQPQHF
DNA: TGTGCCAGCAGACTAAGAGTTCATCAGCCCCAGCATTTT

size: few
V: TRBV5-5
J: TRBJ2-1
D: .
CDR3: CASSPDRPYNEQFF
DNA: TGTGCCAGCAGCCCTGACAGACCATACAATGAGCAGTTCTTC

size: few
V: TRBV7-9
J: TRBJ1-5
D: .
CDR3: CASSPDGFGPQHF
DNA: TGTGCCAGCAGCCCGGACGGGTTTGGGCCCCAGCATTTT

size: .
V: TRBV7-2
J: TRBJ2-1
D: .
CDR3: CASSLDGGRVYKEQFF
DNA: TGTGCCAGCAGCTTAGATGGCGGAAGGGTGTACAAGGAGCAGTTCTTC

size: .
V: TRBV2
J: TRBJ1-1
D: TRBD1
CDR3: CASKRPTGATSGAFF
DNA: TGTGCCAGCAAGAGACCGACAGGGGCGACGAGTGGAGCTTTCTTT

size: .
V: TRBV27
J: TRBJ2-6
D: TRBD1
CDR3: CASSLKGQGISGANVLTF
DNA: TGTGCCAGCAGTTTAAAGGGACAGGGCATCTCTGGGGCCAACGTCCTGACTTTC

size: .
V: TRBV3-1
J: TRBJ2-7
D: TRBD1
CDR3: CASSQDWDRGPTYEQYF
DNA: TGTGCCAGCAGCCAAGATTGGGACAGGGGGCCAACCTACGAGCAGTACTTC

size: few
V: TRBV7-2
J: TRBJ1-2
D: .
CDR3: CASSLVLDGYTF
DNA: TGTGCCAGCAGCTTAGTATTGGATGGCTACACCTTC

size: .
V: TRBV5-1
J: TRBJ2-2
D: .
CDR3: CASSPWTIQNTGELFF
DNA: TGCGCCAGCAGCCCCTGGACTATACAGAACACCGGGGAGCTGTTTTTT

size: .
V: TRBV30
J: TRBJ2-7
D: .
CDR3: CAWSMGQYEQYF
DNA: TGTGCCTGGAGTATGGGTCAGTACGAGCAGTACTTC

size: .
V: TRBV29-1
J: TRBJ2-7
D: .
CDR3: CSVTQGNEQYF
DNA: TGCAGCGTTACTCAGGGGAACGAGCAGTACTTC

size: .
V: TRBV25-1
J: TRBJ2-7
D: .
CDR3: CASKGGRVAEQYF
DNA: TGTGCCAGTAAGGGTGGGAGAGTAGCCGAGCAGTACTTC

size: .
V: TRBV12-5
J: TRBJ2-1
D: TRBD2
CDR3: CASGLMVSSGGFGDEQFF
DNA: TGTGCTAGTGGTTTAATGGTCTCTAGCGGGGGCTTTGGGGATGAGCAGTTCTTC

size: few
V: TRBV7-2
J: TRBJ2-7
D: .
CDR3: CASSFIGGVVNEQYF
DNA: TGTGCCAGCAGCTTTATTGGCGGGGTCGTCAACGAGCAGTACTTC

size: .
V: TRBV9
J: TRBJ2-6
D: TRBD2
CDR3: CASSVHASGSRSGANVLTF
DNA: TGTGCCAGCAGCGTCCACGCTAGCGGGAGCCGCTCTGGGGCCAACGTCCTGACTTTC

size: .
V: TRBV24-1
J: TRBJ2-5
D: .
CDR3: CATSDEGTQYF
DNA: TGTGCCACCAGTGATGAAGGGACCCAGTACTTC

size: .
V: TRBV6-2/TRBV6-3
J: TRBJ2-1
D: .
CDR3: CASSPRYNKQFF
DNA: TGTGCCAGCAGCCCACGGTACAATAAGCAGTTCTTC

size: .
V: TRBV4-3
J: TRBJ1-2
D: .
CDR3: CASSQAPRENCGYTF
DNA: TGCGCCAGCAGCCAAGCCCCCAGAGAAAACTGTGGCTACACCTTC

size: .
V: TRBV3-1
J: TRBJ2-5
D: TRBD2
CDR3: CASSGGGLETQYF
DNA: TGTGCCAGCAGCGGCGGGGGATTGGAGACCCAGTACTTC

size: .
V: TRBV7-2
J: TRBJ2-7
D: TRBD2
CDR3: CASSLARTSGAYEQYF
DNA: TGTGCCAGCAGCTTAGCTAGGACTAGCGGAGCCTACGAGCAGTACTTC

size: .
V: TRBV30
J: TRBJ1-2
D: .
CDR3: CAWDETGGYGYTF
DNA: TGTGCCTGGGACGAGACAGGTGGATATGGCTACACCTTC

size: .
V: TRBV7-9
J: TRBJ1-4
D: .
CDR3: CASSGRRGVSNEKLFF
DNA: TGTGCCAGCAGCGGGAGGCGGGGCGTCAGTAATGAAAAACTGTTTTTT

size: few
V: TRBV5-1
J: TRBJ2-5
D: .
CDR3: CASSLGIDQETQYF
DNA: TGCGCCAGCAGCTTGGGGATTGATCAAGAGACCCAGTACTTC

size: .
V: TRBV12-3/TRBV12-4
J: TRBJ1-4
D: .
CDR3: CASSLNPQLGNGKLFF
DNA: TGTGCCAGCAGTTTAAATCCACAGTTGGGGAATGGAAAACTGTTTTTT

size: .
V: TRBV7-2
J: TRBJ2-7
D: TRBD2
CDR3: CASSLRLANEQYF
DNA: TGTGCCAGCAGCTTGCGACTAGCTAACGAGCAGTACTTC

size: few
V: TRBV11-1
J: TRBJ2-1
D: .
CDR3: CASSLESGYNEQFF
DNA: TGTGCCAGCAGCTTAGAATCTGGCTACAATGAGCAGTTCTTC

size: .
V: TRBV6-5
J: TRBJ1-2
D: .
CDR3: CASSYSITANYGYTF
DNA: TGTGCCAGCAGTTACTCGATTACAGCGAACTATGGCTACACCTTC

size: many
V: TRBV7-9
J: TRBJ1-5
D: .
CDR3: CASSLSYSNQPQHF
DNA: TGTGCCAGCAGTTTGTCGTATAGCAATCAGCCCCAGCATTTT

size: few
V: TRBV5-1
J: TRBJ1-1
D: .
CDR3: CASSLAAGAPNTEAFF
DNA: TGCGCCAGCAGCTTGGCCGCCGGGGCCCCGAACACTGAAGCTTTCTTT

size: .
V: TRBV2
J: TRBJ1-2
D: .
CDR3: CASSSGHGNYGYTF
DNA: TGTGCCAGCAGTTCGGGACATGGTAACTATGGCTACACCTTC

size: .
V: TRBV6-5
J: TRBJ2-7
D: .
CDR3: CASSYPKGYEQYF
DNA: TGTGCCAGCAGTTACCCGAAAGGTTACGAGCAGTACTTC

size: .
V: TRBV20-1
J: TRBJ2-1
D: .
CDR3: CSAGTVPNNEQFF
DNA: TGCAGTGCCGGGACTGTGCCGAACAATGAGCAGTTCTTC

size: .
V: TRBV28
J: TRBJ2-7
D: TRBD1
CDR3: CASRYRDRGLNVAYEQYF
DNA: TGTGCCAGCAGATACCGGGACAGGGGACTCAACGTTGCTTACGAGCAGTACTTC